A single T cell receptor (beta chain) is shown here with its context. The data derive from a study of radiation and T cells in renal cell carcinoma. The table came from immunoSEQ multiplex PCR; TCRdb's copy has only in-frame clones and leaves some out. The sample includes roughly 82,000 clones, around 89% seen only once; the top ten take roughly 5.4%. The CDR3 runs to 15 residues. CDR1 is SGHRS, CDR2 YFSETQ, per germline. Trimming removed 2 bases from V and 8 bases from J; junction bases left unmatched: 10. Documented time point: blood 4 weeks post-SBRT, at nephrectomy. Documented treatment: 15 Gy SBRT to primary tumor, nephrectomy 4 weeks later. Nephrectomy followed 15 Gy stereotactic body radiation by 4 weeks. Blood was sampled at baseline, 2 weeks and 4 weeks after SBRT. This renal cell carcinoma was of the clear cell type.

Here the sequenced sample was blood, taken from a patient whose treatment included radiotherapy and nephrectomy. This clonotype was obtained from a woman in her 70s with renal cell carcinoma. V is TRBV5-1 and J is TRBJ1-2; 9 bases are shared with TRBD1. The chain's CDR3 is CASSLQGAPDEGYTF. CDR3 nucleotides: TGCGCCAGCAGCTTACAGGGGGCACCCGACGAAGGCTACACCTTC. The variable domain in full, with the rest retrieved from reference TRBV5-1 and TRBJ1-2, is KAGVTQTPRYLIKTRGQQVTLSCSPISGHRSVSWYQQTPGQGLQFLFEYFSETQRNKGNFPGRFSGRQFSNSRSEMNVSTLELGDSALYLCASSLQGAPDEGYTFGSGTRLTVV.